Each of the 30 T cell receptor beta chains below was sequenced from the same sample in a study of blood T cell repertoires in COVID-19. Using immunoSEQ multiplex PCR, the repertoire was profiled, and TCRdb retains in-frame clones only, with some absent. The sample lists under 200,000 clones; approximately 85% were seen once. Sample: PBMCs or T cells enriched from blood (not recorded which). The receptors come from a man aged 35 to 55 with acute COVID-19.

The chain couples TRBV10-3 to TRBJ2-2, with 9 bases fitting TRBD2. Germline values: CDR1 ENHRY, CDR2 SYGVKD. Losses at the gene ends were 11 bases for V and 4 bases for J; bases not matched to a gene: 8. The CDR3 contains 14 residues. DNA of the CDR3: TGTGCCGTCCCGACTAGCGGCCCCACCGGGGAGCTGTTTTTT. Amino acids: CAVPTSGPTGELFF.

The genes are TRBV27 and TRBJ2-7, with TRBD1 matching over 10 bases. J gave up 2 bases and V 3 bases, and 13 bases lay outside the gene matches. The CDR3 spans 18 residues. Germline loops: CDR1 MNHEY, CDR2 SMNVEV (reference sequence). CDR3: CASSFTGGQGVGAYEQYF. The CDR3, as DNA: TGTGCCAGCAGTTTTACAGGCGGACAGGGGGTTGGGGCCTACGAGCAGTACTTC.

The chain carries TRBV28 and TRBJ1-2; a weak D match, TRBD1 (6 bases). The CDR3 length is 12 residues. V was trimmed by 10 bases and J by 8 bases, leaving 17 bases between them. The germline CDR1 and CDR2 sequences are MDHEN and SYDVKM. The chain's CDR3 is CATRGGSPGYTF. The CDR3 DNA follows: TGTGCCACAAGGGGGGGCAGTCCCGGCTACACCTTC.

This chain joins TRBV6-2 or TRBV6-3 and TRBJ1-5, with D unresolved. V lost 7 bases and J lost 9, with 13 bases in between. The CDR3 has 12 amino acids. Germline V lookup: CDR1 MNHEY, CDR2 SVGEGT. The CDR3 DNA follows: TGTGCCAGCACCCCCGTGGGAGTGCCCCAGCATTTT. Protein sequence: CASTPVGVPQHF.

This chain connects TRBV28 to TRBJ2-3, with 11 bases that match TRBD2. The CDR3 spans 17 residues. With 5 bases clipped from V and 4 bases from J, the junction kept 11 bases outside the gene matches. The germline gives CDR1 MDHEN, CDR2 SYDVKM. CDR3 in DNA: TGTGCCAGCAGTGAGCTACTAGCGGGAGTAATAGCAGATACGCAGTATTTT. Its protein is CASSELLAGVIADTQYF.

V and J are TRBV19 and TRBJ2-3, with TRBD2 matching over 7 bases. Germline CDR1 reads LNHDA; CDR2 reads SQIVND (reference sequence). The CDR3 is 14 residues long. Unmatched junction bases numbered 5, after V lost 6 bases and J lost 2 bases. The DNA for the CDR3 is TGTGCCAGTAGCACTAGCGCATCCACAGATACGCAGTATTTT. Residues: CASSTSASTDTQYF.

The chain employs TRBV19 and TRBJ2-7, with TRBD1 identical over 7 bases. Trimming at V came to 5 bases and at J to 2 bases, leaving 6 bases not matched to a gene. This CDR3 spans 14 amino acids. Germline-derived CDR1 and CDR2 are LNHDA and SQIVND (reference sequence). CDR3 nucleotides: TGTGCCAGTAGTCTTGGGGACAGTCCCTACGAGCAGTACTTC. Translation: CASSLGDSPYEQYF.

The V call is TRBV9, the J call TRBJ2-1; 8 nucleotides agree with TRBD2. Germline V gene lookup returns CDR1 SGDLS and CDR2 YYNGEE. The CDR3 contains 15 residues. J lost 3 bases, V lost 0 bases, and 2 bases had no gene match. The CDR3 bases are TGTGCCAGCAGCGTAGAAGCGGGAGACTACAATGAGCAGTTCTTC. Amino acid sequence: CASSVEAGDYNEQFF.

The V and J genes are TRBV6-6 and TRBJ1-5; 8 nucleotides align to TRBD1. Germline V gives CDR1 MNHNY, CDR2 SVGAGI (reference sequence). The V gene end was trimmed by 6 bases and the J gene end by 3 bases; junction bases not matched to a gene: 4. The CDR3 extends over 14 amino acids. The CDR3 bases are TGTGCCAGCAGGCCAGGGGGCTTCAATCAGCCCCAGCATTTT. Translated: CASRPGGFNQPQHF.

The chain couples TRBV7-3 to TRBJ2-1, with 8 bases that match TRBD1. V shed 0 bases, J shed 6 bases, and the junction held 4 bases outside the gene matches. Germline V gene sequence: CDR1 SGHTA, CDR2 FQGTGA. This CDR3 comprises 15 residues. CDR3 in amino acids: CASSLTDRDFNEQFF. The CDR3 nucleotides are TGTGCCAGCAGCTTAACGGACAGGGATTTCAATGAGCAGTTCTTC. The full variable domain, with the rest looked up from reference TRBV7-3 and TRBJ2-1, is GAGVSQTPSNKVTEKGKYVELRCDPISGHTALYWYRQSLGQGPEFLIYFQGTGAADDSGLPNDRFFAVRPEGSVSTLKIQRTERGDSAVYLCASSLTDRDFNEQFFGPGTRLTVL.

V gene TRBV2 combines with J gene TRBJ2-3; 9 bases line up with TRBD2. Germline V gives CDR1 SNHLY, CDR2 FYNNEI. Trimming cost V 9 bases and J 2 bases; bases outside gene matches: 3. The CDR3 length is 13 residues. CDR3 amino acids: CARRLAATDTQYF. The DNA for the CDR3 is TGTGCCAGACGACTAGCGGCCACAGATACGCAGTATTTT.

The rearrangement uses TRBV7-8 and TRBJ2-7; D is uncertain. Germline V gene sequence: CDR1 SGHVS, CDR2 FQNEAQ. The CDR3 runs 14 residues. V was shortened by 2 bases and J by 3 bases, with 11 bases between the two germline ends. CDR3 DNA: TGTGCCAGCAGCTTACGGCCAGGTCGCTACGAGCAGTACTTC. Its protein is CASSLRPGRYEQYF.

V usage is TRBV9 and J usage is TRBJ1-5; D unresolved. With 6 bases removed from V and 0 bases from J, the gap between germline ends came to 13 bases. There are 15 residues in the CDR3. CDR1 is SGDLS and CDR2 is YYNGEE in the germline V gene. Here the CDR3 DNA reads TGTGCCAGCACCCCAGGAGGAAATAGCAATCAGCCCCAGCATTTT. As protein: CASTPGGNSNQPQHF.

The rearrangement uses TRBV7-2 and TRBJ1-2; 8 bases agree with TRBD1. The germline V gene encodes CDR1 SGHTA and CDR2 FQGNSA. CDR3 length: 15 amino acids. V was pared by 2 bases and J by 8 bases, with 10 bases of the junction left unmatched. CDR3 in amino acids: CASSLKVQGADGYTF. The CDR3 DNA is TGTGCCAGCAGCTTAAAAGTGCAGGGGGCTGACGGCTACACCTTC.

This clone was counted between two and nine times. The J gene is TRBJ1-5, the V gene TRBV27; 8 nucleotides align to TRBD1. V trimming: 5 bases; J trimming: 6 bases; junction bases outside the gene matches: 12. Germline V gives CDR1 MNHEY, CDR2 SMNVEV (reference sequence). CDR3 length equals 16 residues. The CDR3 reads CASSPLGTGPPQPQHF. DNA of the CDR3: TGTGCCAGCAGTCCCCTGGGGACAGGCCCCCCTCAGCCCCAGCATTTT.

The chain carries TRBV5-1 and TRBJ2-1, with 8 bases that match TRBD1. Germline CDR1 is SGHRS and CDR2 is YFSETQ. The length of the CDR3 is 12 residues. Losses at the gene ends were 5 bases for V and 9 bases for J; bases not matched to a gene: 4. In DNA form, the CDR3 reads TGCGCCAGCAGACCCGACAGGGGTGAGCAGTTCTTC. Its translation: CASRPDRGEQFF. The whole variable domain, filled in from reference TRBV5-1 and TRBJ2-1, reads KAGVTQTPRYLIKTRGQQVTLSCSPISGHRSVSWYQQTPGQGLQFLFEYFSETQRNKGNFPGRFSGRQFSNSRSEMNVSTLELGDSALYLCASRPDRGEQFFGPGTRLTVL.

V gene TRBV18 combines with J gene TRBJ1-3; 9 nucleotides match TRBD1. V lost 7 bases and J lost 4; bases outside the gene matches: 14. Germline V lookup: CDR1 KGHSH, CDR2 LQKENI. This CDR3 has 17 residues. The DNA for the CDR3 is TGTGCCAGCTGGGACAGGGTAACTTCGAGATCCGGAAACACCATATATTTT. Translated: CASWDRVTSRSGNTIYF.

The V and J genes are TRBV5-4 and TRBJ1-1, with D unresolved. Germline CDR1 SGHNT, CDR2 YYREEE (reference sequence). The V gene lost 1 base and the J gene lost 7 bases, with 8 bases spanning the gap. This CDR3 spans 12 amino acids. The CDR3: CASSLQELEAFF. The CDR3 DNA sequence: TGTGCCAGCAGCTTGCAGGAACTTGAAGCTTTCTTT.

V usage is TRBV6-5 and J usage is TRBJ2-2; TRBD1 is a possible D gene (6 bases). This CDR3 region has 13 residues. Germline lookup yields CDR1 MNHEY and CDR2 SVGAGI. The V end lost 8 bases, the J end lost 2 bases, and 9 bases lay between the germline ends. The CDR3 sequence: CASEDSNTGELFF. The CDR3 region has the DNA TGTGCCAGCGAGGACAGTAACACCGGGGAGCTGTTTTTT.

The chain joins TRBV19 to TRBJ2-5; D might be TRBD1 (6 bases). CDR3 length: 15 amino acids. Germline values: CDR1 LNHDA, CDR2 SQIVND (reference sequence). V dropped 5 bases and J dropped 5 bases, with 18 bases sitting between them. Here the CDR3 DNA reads TGTGCCAGTAGTCCCTCCCCAGGGGCGGTGGAGACCCAGTACTTC. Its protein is CASSPSPGAVETQYF.

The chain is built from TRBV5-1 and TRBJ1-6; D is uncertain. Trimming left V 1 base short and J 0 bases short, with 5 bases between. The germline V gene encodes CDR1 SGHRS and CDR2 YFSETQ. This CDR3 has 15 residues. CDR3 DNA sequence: TGCGCCAGCAGCTTGCCGAGCTCCTATAATTCACCCCTCCACTTT. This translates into CASSLPSSYNSPLHF.

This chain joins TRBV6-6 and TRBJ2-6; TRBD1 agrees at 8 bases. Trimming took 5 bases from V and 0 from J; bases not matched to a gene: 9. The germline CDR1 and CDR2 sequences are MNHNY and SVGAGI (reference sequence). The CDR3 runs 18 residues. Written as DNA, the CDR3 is TGTGCCAGCAGTCTTCAGGGGGCCCCGTTCTCTGGGGCCAACGTCCTGACTTTC. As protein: CASSLQGAPFSGANVLTF.

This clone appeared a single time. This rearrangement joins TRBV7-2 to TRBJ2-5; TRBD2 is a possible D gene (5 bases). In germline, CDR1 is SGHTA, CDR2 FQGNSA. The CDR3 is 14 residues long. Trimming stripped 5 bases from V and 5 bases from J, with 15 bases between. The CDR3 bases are TGTGCCAGCAGCCGTGTGCAGGAGGAGGAGACCCAGTACTTC. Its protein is CASSRVQEEETQYF.

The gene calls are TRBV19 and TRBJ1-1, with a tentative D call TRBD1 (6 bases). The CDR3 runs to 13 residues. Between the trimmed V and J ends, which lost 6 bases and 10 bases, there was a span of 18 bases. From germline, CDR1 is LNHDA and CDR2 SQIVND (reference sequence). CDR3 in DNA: TGTGCCAGTAGCCCAACAGGGAACGTAGGAGCTTTCTTT. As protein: CASSPTGNVGAFF. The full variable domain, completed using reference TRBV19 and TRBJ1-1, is DGGITQSPKYLFRKEGQNVTLSCEQNLNHDAMYWYRQDPGQGLRLIYYSQIVNDFQKGDIAEGYSVSREKKESFPLTVTSAQKNPTAFYLCASSPTGNVGAFFGQGTRLTVV.

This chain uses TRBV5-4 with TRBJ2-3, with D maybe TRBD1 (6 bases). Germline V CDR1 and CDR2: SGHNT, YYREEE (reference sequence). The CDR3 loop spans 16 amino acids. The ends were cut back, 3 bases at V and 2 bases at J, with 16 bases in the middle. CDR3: CASSSRQDNPTDTQYF. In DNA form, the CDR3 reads TGTGCCAGCAGCTCTCGACAGGATAATCCCACAGATACGCAGTATTTT. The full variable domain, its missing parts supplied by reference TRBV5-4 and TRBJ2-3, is ETGVTQSPTHLIKTRGQQVTLRCSSQSGHNTVSWYQQALGQGPQFIFQYYREEENGRGNFPPRFSGLQFPNYSSELNVNALELDDSALYLCASSSRQDNPTDTQYFGPGTRLTVL.

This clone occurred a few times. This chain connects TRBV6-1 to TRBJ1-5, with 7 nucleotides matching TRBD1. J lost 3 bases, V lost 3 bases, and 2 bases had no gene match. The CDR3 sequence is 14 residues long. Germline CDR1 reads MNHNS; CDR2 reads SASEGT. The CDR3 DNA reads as TGTGCCAGCAGTGACGGGACAGACAATCAGCCCCAGCATTTT. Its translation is CASSDGTDNQPQHF.

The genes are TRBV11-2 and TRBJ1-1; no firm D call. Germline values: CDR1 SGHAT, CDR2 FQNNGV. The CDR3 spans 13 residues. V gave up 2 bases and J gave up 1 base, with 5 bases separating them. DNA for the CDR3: TGTGCCAGCAGCTTACACTGGAACACTGAAGCTTTCTTT. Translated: CASSLHWNTEAFF.

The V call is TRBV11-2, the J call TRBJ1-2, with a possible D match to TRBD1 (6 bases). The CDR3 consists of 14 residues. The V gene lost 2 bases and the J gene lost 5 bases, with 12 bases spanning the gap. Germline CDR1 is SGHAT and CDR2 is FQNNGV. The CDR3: CASSLRTDSYGYTF. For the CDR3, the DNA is TGTGCCAGCAGCTTAAGGACAGACTCTTATGGCTACACCTTC.

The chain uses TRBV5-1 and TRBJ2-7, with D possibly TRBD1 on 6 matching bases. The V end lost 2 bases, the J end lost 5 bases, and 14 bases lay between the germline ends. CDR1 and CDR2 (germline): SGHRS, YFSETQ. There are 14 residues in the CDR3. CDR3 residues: CASSFTQGLHEQYF. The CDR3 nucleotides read TGCGCCAGCAGCTTTACCCAGGGGCTCCACGAGCAGTACTTC.

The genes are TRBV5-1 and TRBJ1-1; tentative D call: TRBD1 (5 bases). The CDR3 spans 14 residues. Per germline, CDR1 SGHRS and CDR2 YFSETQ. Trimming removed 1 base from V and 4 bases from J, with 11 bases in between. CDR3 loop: CASSLRGGGTEAFF. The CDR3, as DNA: TGCGCCAGCAGCTTGAGGGGAGGAGGCACTGAAGCTTTCTTT. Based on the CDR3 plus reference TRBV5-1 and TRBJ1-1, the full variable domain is KAGVTQTPRYLIKTRGQQVTLSCSPISGHRSVSWYQQTPGQGLQFLFEYFSETQRNKGNFPGRFSGRQFSNSRSEMNVSTLELGDSALYLCASSLRGGGTEAFFGQGTRLTVV.